This paragraph reports one TCR beta chain. The source of the sample is a study of T-cell memory formation after mild COVID-19. Study summary: TCR clusters were largely donor specific.

TCRdb reprocessed the 5' RACE reads with MiXCR, giving one entry per CDR3 protein. The profile covers roughly 600,000 distinct CDR3 sequences, with more than 15% appearing a single time and 12% taken by the ten largest. The CDR3 has 13 amino acids. The germline CDR1 and CDR2 sequences are SGHTA and FQGTGA. The V and J ends lost 5 bases and 1 base respectively, with 8 bases between them. This receptor was identified in an adult woman who had mild COVID-19 (a few samples of this study predate the infection). Cell type and time point are not known. The chain recombines TRBV7-3 with TRBJ1-1; D is ambiguous. Source material: PBMCs or a T cell subset sorted from them (not recorded which). In DNA, the CDR3 is TGTGCCAGCAGCATTCAAAGGAACACTGAAGCTTTCTTT. The encoded protein is CASSIQRNTEAFF.